The sample holds a few counts of the clone carrying this T cell receptor beta chain. Mismatch with germline at one junction end may stem from a read error. Drawn from each donor were 8.5 to 10 milliliters of peripheral blood. This record belongs to a study of blood T cells in healthy people across ages. Using a J-beta primer mix together with a sample-barcoded 5' primer, a second PCR was run for about 6 to 12 cycles. MiXCR was run by TCRdb on the 5' RACE reads, yielding one entry per CDR3 protein. The table has around 1,900,000 distinct CDR3 sequences, 30% to 40% seen once. CDR1 is MDHEN, CDR2 SYDVKM, per germline. CDR3 length: 19 residues.

Sequenced material: blood. The V and J genes are TRBV28 and TRBJ2-6; D perhaps matches TRBD1 (5 bases). This TCR came from a human donor in good health. CDR3 residues: CASSSTRAGWLAGANVLTF. CDR3 sequence (DNA): TGCGCCAGCAGTTCCACTCGGGCAGGGTGGTTGGCTGGGGCCAACGTCCTGACTTTC.